The clone carrying this T cell receptor (beta chain) has at least ten counts. Its specificity is unknown. One junction end disagrees with the germline gene, perhaps due to a read error. The sample belongs to a study of blood T cells in healthy people across ages. Using a J-beta primer mix together with a sample-barcoded 5' primer, a second PCR was run for roughly 6 to 12 cycles. Every sample gave at least 2.5 million paired-end reads containing CDR3. TCRdb fed the 5' RACE reads into MiXCR, producing one record per CDR3 protein. The table shows around 2 million distinct CDR3 sequences, with around 42% occurring only once. The CDR3 is 14 residues long. The germline CDR1 and CDR2 sequences are SGHRS and YFSETQ. The study recruited healthy Caucasian donors from Russia who were aged roughly 6 to 100. Whole-study findings and limits: Unknown CMV status may confound age-related changes in expanded clones. Diversity figures derived from one million T cells were judged to underestimate the true value.

This chain links TRBV5-1 with TRBJ2-1, with 9 bases matching TRBD2. The source is a human donor in good health. Sequenced sample: blood. The chain's CDR3 is CASSSAGGYNEQFF. CDR3 DNA: TGTGCCAGCAGTTCGGCGGGGGGGTACAATGAGCAGTTCTTC.